These 17 T cell receptor beta chains were all obtained from the same sample, sequenced in a study of identical twins. TCRdb fed the 5' RACE reads into MiXCR, producing one record per CDR3 protein. The sample holds around 340,000 distinct CDR3 sequences, approximately 9.1% seen once. The sample consisted of naive T cells sorted from blood. These receptors all stem from a woman aged 45-65 years in good health.

Note on this clonotype: This clone may be a read error of a much larger clone one base away. J is TRBJ2-1 and V is TRBV24-1, with TRBD2 matching over 11 bases. This CDR3 is built from 16 residues. V lost 7 bases to trimming and J lost 7 bases; unmatched junction nucleotides: 11. Per the germline V gene, CDR1 is KGHDR and CDR2 is SFDVKD. CDR3 in amino acids: CATSLVLAGGRNEQFF. Here the CDR3 DNA reads TGTGCCACCAGCTTAGTTTTAGCGGGAGGGAGGAATGAGCAGTTCTTC.

This clonotype showed up just a few times. This chain uses TRBV7-2 with TRBJ2-1; 7 nucleotides match TRBD2. V lost 6 bases to trimming and J lost 12 bases; unmatched junction nucleotides: 8. The CDR3 sequence is 12 residues long. Germline assignment: CDR1 SGHTA and CDR2 FQGNSA. The CDR3 sequence is CASSLGEGRQFF. In DNA form, the CDR3 reads TGTGCCAGCAGTTTGGGGGAGGGCAGGCAGTTCTTC.

The CDR3 nucleotides are TGTGCCAGCAGTGTGGGAGAGGGAAACATTCAGTACTTC. The encoded protein is CASSVGEGNIQYF. This chain connects TRBV12-3 or TRBV12-4 to TRBJ2-4, with a tentative D call TRBD2 (5 bases). The CDR3 length is 13 residues. Between the trimmed V and J ends, which lost 5 bases and 6 bases, there was a span of 11 bases.

V and J are TRBV5-1 and TRBJ2-3; no reliable D call. This CDR3 region has 18 residues. The germline V gene has CDR1 SGHRS and CDR2 YFSETQ. V shed 0 bases and J shed 2 bases, with 19 bases lying between them. The CDR3, as DNA: TGCGCCAGCAGCTTGGGCCCTGAGAGTTCGGCGTCCACAGATACGCAGTATTTT. Translation gives CASSLGPESSASTDTQYF. The entire variable domain, with the rest obtained from reference TRBV5-1 and TRBJ2-3, is as follows: KAGVTQTPRYLIKTRGQQVTLSCSPISGHRSVSWYQQTPGQGLQFLFEYFSETQRNKGNFPGRFSGRQFSNSRSEMNVSTLELGDSALYLCASSLGPESSASTDTQYFGPGTRLTVL.

The chain is built from TRBV6-5 and TRBJ1-5; D is undetermined. The CDR3 has 14 amino acids. CDR1 is MNHEY and CDR2 is SVGAGI in the germline V gene. V lost 7 bases and J 0 bases, leaving 10 bases between the germline ends. CDR3: CASKRLNSNQPQHF. The CDR3 region has the DNA TGTGCCAGCAAACGGCTAAATAGCAATCAGCCCCAGCATTTT.

The chain combines TRBV9 with TRBJ2-5; D is unclear. Deletions cut 2 bases from V and 0 bases from J, with 8 bases between. Germline V gives CDR1 SGDLS, CDR2 YYNGEE. The CDR3 is 14 residues long. The CDR3 protein is CASSVSPDQETQYF. In DNA form, the CDR3 reads TGTGCCAGCAGCGTTTCACCCGACCAAGAGACCCAGTACTTC.

The table lists this clonotype with a few counts. DNA for the CDR3: TGTGCCACCAGTGAAACCGGGACAGGGGGCAGCCCACAAGAGACCCAGTACTTC. Translating gives CATSETGTGGSPQETQYF. V gene TRBV24-1 combines with J gene TRBJ2-5; 12 nucleotides line up with TRBD1. The CDR3 length is 18 residues. In germline, CDR1 is KGHDR, CDR2 SFDVKD. V shed 4 bases and J 2 bases; nucleotides not matched to a gene: 10.

The chain couples TRBV2 to TRBJ2-1; D is uncertain. Germline loops: CDR1 SNHLY, CDR2 FYNNEI. V was clipped by 4 bases and J by 0 bases, with 10 bases between them. The CDR3 length is 15 residues. This CDR3 is CASSVVVSSYNEQFF. The CDR3 nucleotides are TGTGCCAGCAGTGTTGTGGTAAGCTCCTACAATGAGCAGTTCTTC.

This clonotype was seen ten or more times. The chain links TRBV30 to TRBJ2-1, with 7 bases identical to TRBD2. Trimming cost V 3 bases and J 8 bases; bases outside gene matches: 10. Germline V gene sequence: CDR1 GTSNPN, CDR2 SVGIG (reference sequence). This CDR3 has 14 residues. CDR3 sequence: CAWRLAGVPHEQFF. Here the CDR3 DNA reads TGTGCCTGGAGACTTGCGGGAGTCCCCCATGAGCAGTTCTTC. The entire variable domain, with the rest obtained from reference TRBV30 and TRBJ2-1, is as follows: SQTIHQWPATLVQPVGSPLSLECTVEGTSNPNLYWYRQAAGRGLQLLFYSVGIGQISSEVPQNLSASRPQDRQFILSSKKLLLSDSGFYLCAWRLAGVPHEQFFGPGTRLTVL.

Ten or more counts support this clonotype. The chain recombines TRBV12-3 or TRBV12-4 with TRBJ2-7, with 10 bases that match TRBD1. Trimming took 5 bases from V and 2 from J; bases not matched to a gene: 9. The CDR3 sequence is 16 residues long. The DNA for the CDR3 is TGTGCCAGCAGTGCCCCCCGGGACAGGGGTACCTACGAGCAGTACTTC. The encoded protein is CASSAPRDRGTYEQYF.

The CDR3 region has the DNA TGCAGTGCTAGCCTAGCGAACTACTACGAGCAGTACTTC. Translation: CSASLANYYEQYF. The chain is built from TRBV20-1 and TRBJ2-7; a possible D gene is TRBD2 (6 bases). The CDR3 extends over 13 amino acids. The germline CDR1 and CDR2 sequences are DFQATT and SNEGSKA (reference sequence). The V end was cut by 3 bases, the J end by 3 bases, with 12 bases between.

The table lists this clonotype with a few counts. This chain joins TRBV21-1 and TRBJ2-7; the D call TRBD2 from the table was never checked on the DNA. TRBV21-1 has pseudogene status. The CDR3 is made up of 16 amino acids. The DNA for the CDR3 is TGTGCCAGCATCGAAAAGGAGCGGGACGACCCCTACGAGCAGTACTTC. It specifies CASIEKERDDPYEQYF.

This chain's CDR3 is CASSLFPAVGNTIYF. In nucleotides, the CDR3 is TGTGCCAGCAGCTTATTTCCGGCGGTAGGAAACACCATATATTTT. This sequence joins TRBV7-8 and TRBJ1-3; D remains unclear. Germline lookup yields CDR1 SGHVS and CDR2 FQNEAQ. Trimming left V 2 bases short and J 4 bases short, with 12 bases between. The length of the CDR3 is 15 residues.

This clonotype was picked up a small number of times. This chain links TRBV6-2 or TRBV6-3 with TRBJ2-4; 7 bases fit TRBD2. CDR3 length equals 16 residues. J lost 6 bases, V lost 2 bases, and 10 bases had no gene match. Germline V lookup: CDR1 MNHEY, CDR2 SVGEGT. CDR3 protein: CASSYEAGPGGNIQYF. The DNA of the CDR3 is TGTGCCAGCAGTTACGAGGCGGGGCCGGGGGGAAACATTCAGTACTTC.

This clonotype has at least ten counts. V gene TRBV20-1 combines with J gene TRBJ2-7; TRBD2 matches at 11 bases. Germline loops: CDR1 DFQATT, CDR2 SNEGSKA (reference sequence). Trimming cost V 2 bases and J 1 base; bases outside gene matches: 7. The CDR3 extends over 16 amino acids. The CDR3 DNA reads as TGCAGTGCTAGAAACGCCGGGACTAGCGGTTCCTACGAGCAGTACTTC. Its translation is CSARNAGTSGSYEQYF.

This clonotype was observed a few times. This chain joins TRBV24-1 and TRBJ2-6; D is perhaps TRBD2 (5 bases). CDR1 is KGHDR, CDR2 SFDVKD, per germline. The CDR3 is made up of 16 amino acids. V dropped 3 bases and J dropped 0 bases, with 8 bases sitting between them. The CDR3 sequence: CATSDRRGSGANVLTF. DNA for the CDR3: TGTGCCACCAGTGATCGCCGGGGCTCTGGGGCCAACGTCCTGACTTTC.

The CDR3 DNA reads TGTGCCAGCAGCTACGGACAGGGCACTGAAGCTTTCTTT. Its protein product is CASSYGQGTEAFF. The chain employs TRBV7-3 and TRBJ1-1, with 8 bases that match TRBD1. Trimming removed 4 bases from V and 4 bases from J; junction bases left unmatched: 2. This CDR3 is built from 13 residues. Germline CDR1 reads SGHTA; CDR2 reads FQGTGA.